Only a few counts were recorded for the clone carrying this T cell receptor beta chain. The CDR3 has 11 residues. Per the germline V gene, CDR1 is MDHEN and CDR2 is SYDVKM. V was shortened by 3 bases and J by 8 bases, with 5 bases between the two germline ends. PCR was performed a second time for 7 to 11 cycles using a sample-barcoded 5' primer and a J-beta primer mix. Each CDR3 protein gets one entry after TCRdb re-called the 5' RACE reads with MiXCR. The sample includes 600,000 to 1,000,000 distinct CDR3 sequences, 58% seen only once; the top ten take roughly 22%. These data originate in a study of blood T cells in healthy people across ages. Per individual sample, total RNA of at least 5.5 micrograms was extracted.

This rearrangement joins TRBV28 to TRBJ2-1, with D unclear. The TCR sequence derives from a young man in good health. The material sequenced was blood. The CDR3: CASSFKDEQFF. In DNA, the CDR3 is TGTGCCAGCAGTTTCAAAGATGAGCAGTTCTTC.